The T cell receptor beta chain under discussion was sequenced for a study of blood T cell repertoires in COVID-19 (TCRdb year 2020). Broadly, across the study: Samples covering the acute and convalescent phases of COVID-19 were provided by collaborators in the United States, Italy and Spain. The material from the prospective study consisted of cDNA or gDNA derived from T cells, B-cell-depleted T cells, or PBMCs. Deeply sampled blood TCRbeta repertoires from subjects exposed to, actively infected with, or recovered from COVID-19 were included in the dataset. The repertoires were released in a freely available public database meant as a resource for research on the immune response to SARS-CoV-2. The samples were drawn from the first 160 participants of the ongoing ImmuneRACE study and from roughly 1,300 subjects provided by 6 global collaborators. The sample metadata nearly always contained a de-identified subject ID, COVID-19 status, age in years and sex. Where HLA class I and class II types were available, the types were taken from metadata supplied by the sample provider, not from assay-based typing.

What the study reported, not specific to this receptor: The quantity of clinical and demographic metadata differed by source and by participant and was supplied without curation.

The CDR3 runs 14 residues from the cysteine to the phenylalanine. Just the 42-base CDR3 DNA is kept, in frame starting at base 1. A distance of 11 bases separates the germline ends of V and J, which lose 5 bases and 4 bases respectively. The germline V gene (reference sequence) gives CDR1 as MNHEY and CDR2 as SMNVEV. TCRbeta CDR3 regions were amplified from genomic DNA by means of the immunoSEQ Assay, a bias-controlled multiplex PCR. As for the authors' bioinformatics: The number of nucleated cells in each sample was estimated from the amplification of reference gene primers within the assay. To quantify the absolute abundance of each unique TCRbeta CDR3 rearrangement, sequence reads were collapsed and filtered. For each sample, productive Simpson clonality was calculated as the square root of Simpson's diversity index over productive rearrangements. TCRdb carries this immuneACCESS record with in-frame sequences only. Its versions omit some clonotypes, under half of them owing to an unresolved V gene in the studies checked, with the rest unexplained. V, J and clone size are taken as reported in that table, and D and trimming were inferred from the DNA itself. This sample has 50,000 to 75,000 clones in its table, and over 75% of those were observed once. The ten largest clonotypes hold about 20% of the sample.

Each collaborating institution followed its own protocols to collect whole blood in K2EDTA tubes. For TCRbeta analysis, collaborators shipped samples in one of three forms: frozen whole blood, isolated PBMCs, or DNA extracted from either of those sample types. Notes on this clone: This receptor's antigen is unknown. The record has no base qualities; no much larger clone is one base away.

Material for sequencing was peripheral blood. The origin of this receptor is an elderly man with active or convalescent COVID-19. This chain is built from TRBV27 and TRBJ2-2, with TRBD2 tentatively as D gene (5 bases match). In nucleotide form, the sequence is TGTGCCAGCAGTGGGAGACCCATCACCGGGGAGCTGTTTTTT. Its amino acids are CASSGRPITGELFF.